This T cell receptor (beta chain) was recovered during a study of T cells after yellow fever vaccination. The CDR3 is 15 amino acids. Deletions cut 6 bases from V and 2 bases from J, with 11 bases between. TCRdb passed the 5' RACE reads through MiXCR, listing each CDR3 protein once. Seen here are approximately 550,000 distinct CDR3 sequences, over 15% observed once, and the top ten hold approximately 14%. This sequence originates from a young man who received the YFV17D yellow fever vaccine. This material consisted of PBMCs, taken 15 days after the yellow fever booster vaccination. The chain links TRBV12-3 or TRBV12-4 to TRBJ2-6; D is possibly TRBD2 (6 bases). CDR3 loop: CASRLAGTGANVLTF. CDR3 nucleotide sequence: TGTGCCAGCAGGCTGGCGGGGACTGGGGCCAACGTCCTGACTTTC.